The next 7 T cell receptor beta chains were all read from a single sample in a study of regulatory T cells in long-lasting Graves disease. Time point: newly diagnosed GD, antithyroid drugs for less than 3 months. From PBMCs, RNA was extracted and then used to make the TCR library. Building the TCR beta libraries relied on iRepertoire HTBI primers, and CDR3 regions underwent Arm-PCR. TCRdb itself ran the multiplex PCR reads through MiXCR, one entry per CDR3 protein. The table records around 320,000 distinct CDR3 sequences, around 15% of them present only once. This sample also belongs to another study, concerning T cells in Graves' hyperthyroidism and ophthalmopathy.

The starting material was peripheral blood mononuclear cells (PBMCs), obtained at new diagnosis, from a patient treated with antithyroid drugs. The receptors shown here come from a man aged 40-49 years with Graves disease.

This clonotype showed up many times. The CDR3 region is CASSQDRSRGLWETQYF. The CDR3 nucleotides read TGCGCCAGCAGCCAAGATCGTTCCAGGGGCCTTTGGGAGACCCAGTACTTC. The chain uses TRBV4-1 and TRBJ2-5; D may be TRBD1 (6 bases). The germline V gene encodes CDR1 MGHRA and CDR2 YSYEKL. The CDR3 has 17 residues. The ends were cut back, 0 bases at V and 5 bases at J, with 19 bases in the middle.

In its sample, this clonotype was seen a few times. The junction does not match germline at one end; this may be a read error. V and J are TRBV11-1 and TRBJ2-1; perhaps TRBD2 as D (6 bases). The CDR3 is 13 residues long. Germline V gene data show CDR1 as SGHAT and CDR2 as FQDESV (reference sequence). The CDR3 bases are TGCGCCAGCAGCCGAGGGGCGGGGAATGAGCAGTTCTTC. Protein sequence: CASSRGAGNEQFF.

This clonotype was recorded many times. This chain joins TRBV7-9 and TRBJ2-7; D uncertain. Per the germline V gene, CDR1 is SEHNR and CDR2 is FQNEAQ (reference sequence). The CDR3 runs to 14 residues. V gave up 2 bases and J gave up 0 bases, with 8 bases separating them. CDR3 protein: CASSLNVDSYEQYF. CDR3 DNA sequence: TGTGCCAGCAGCTTAAACGTGGACTCCTACGAGCAGTACTTC.

This clonotype was recorded at least ten times. J is TRBJ1-4 and V is TRBV5-5; D is undetermined. The CDR3 is made up of 14 amino acids. CDR1 and CDR2 from the germline V gene are SGHKS and YYEKEE (reference sequence). Between the trimmed V and J ends, which lost 4 bases and 6 bases, there was a span of 13 bases. CDR3 region: CASSSQVGDEKLFF. The CDR3 DNA sequence: TGTGCCAGCAGCAGCCAGGTCGGGGATGAAAAACTGTTTTTT.

The chain combines TRBV9 with TRBJ2-1; D is unclear. Trimming left V 3 bases short and J 12 bases short, with 16 bases between. This CDR3 is 13 amino acids long. In germline, CDR1 is SGDLS, CDR2 YYNGEE. This chain's CDR3 is CASSADLFLGQFF. For the CDR3, the DNA is TGTGCCAGCAGCGCCGACTTGTTTTTAGGGCAGTTCTTC.

This clonotype was observed at least ten times. This chain links TRBV9 with TRBJ2-7; a possible D gene is TRBD1 (5 bases). Trimming pared 0 bases from V and 7 bases from J, leaving 11 bases between. Germline values: CDR1 SGDLS, CDR2 YYNGEE. CDR3 length: 13 amino acids. Here the CDR3 reads CASSVETGLEQYF. DNA of the CDR3: TGTGCCAGCAGCGTAGAAACAGGCCTGGAGCAGTACTTC.

This clonotype was observed many times. The rearrangement links TRBV2 to TRBJ2-2, with a possible D match to TRBD1 (7 bases). Trimming took off 2 bases at V and 10 bases at J, with 17 bases between the two ends. The length of the CDR3 is 15 residues. In germline, CDR1 is SNHLY, CDR2 FYNNEI. The CDR3 DNA is TGTGCCAGCAGTGAACTGTCAGGGGGGTATCAGGAGCTGTTTTTT. Encoded protein: CASSELSGGYQELFF.